This T cell receptor beta chain originates from a study of CD8 T cells in Susac syndrome. This CDR3 contains 20 residues. Per germline, CDR1 LGHNT and CDR2 FRNRAP. V was clipped by 4 bases and J by 4 bases; unmatched bases: 19. After extraction with the RNeasy kit, about 0.5 to 1 ug of the RNA was reverse transcribed using random hexamers. MiXCR, applied by TCRdb to the immunoSEQ multiplex PCR reads, yields one record per CDR3 protein. The sample shows hundreds of thousands of distinct CDR3 sequences, about 93% of them seen only once. Material: CD4+ T cells from PBMCs. J is TRBJ2-5 and V is TRBV12-5, with 12 bases fitting TRBD2. The TCR comes from a human donor with multiple sclerosis. CDR3: CASGSLRQGRTSGVTETQYF. The CDR3 DNA follows: TGTGCTAGTGGTTCGCTTCGACAGGGTAGGACTAGCGGGGTAACAGAGACCCAGTACTTC.